This section outlines one T cell receptor beta chain sequence together with its context. What it binds is unknown. Profiling relied on immunoSEQ multiplex PCR, and the TCRdb table lists in-frame clones only, not all of them. Among about 28,000 clones listed, roughly 76% were seen once. The data were obtained in a study of neoadjuvant nivolumab and ipilimumab in lung cancer. The study's findings and limits: Higher pretherapy blood TCR richness went with higher resected-tumor richness. Resected tumors had greater TCR richness and clonality than uninvolved lung. Only a single major-pathologic-response sample was available for clonality analysis. Only two of four nivolumab-treated tumors gained richness and clonality by surgery.

This receptor was identified in an adult with non-small cell lung cancer. This sample comprised tumor tissue, obtained after neoadjuvant nivolumab, alone or with ipilimumab, at or shortly before surgery.

CDR3 in DNA: TGTGCCAGCAGCTCACGACCGGAGGGCTACACCTTC. Its translation is CASSSRPEGYTF. The rearrangement uses TRBV7-9 and TRBJ1-2; D is undetermined. V was clipped by 4 bases and J by 8 bases, with 11 bases between them. The CDR3 runs to 12 residues. Germline V gene lookup returns CDR1 SEHNR and CDR2 FQNEAQ (reference sequence).